The entry below describes one T cell receptor beta chain. Its binding antigen is unknown. Base qualities are not at hand, and no much larger clone is one base apart. These data belong to a study of cytomegalovirus exposure and HLA in healthy donors (dated by TCRdb to the late 2010s). Regarding the research as a whole: According to an earlier analysis of around 600 of the donors, about 190 million T cells yielded roughly 110 million unique TCR beta sequences and approximately 300 Gb of sequence data. Class I and class II HLA loci were covered by the typing at four-digit resolution. Alongside the repertoire data, information on donor age, sex, ethnicity and CMV serostatus was compiled. The T cell repertoires of 666 subjects were profiled by immunosequencing and related to cytomegalovirus serostatus. Among 350 to 400 genotyped donors of the cohort, an average of 235,054 unique TCR beta nucleotide sequences were sequenced per donor, roughly 20% of them non-productive. About 300 gigabases of sequencing data and 78 million or so unique TCR sequences were included in an early release covering 550 to 650 HLA-typed donors. About five DR-DQ haplotypes were handled as single units for association and clustering, since linkage in the cohort was strong. The study aimed to test whether signatures of past pathogen exposure could be identified by cataloging public T cell receptors. An earlier analysis of around 540 of the donors applied high-throughput TCR beta sequencing to assess whether each TCR beta V gene segment acted as functional or pseudogenic. In the later analysis, no new phenotypic data were used to find candidate immune exposures; instead, reliance was placed on TCR beta sequences and their occurrence across donors. Of the 350 to 450 genotyped donors, approximately 81% were placed in the genetic ancestry cluster associated with self-reported Caucasian donors. The number of typed donors differed by locus: about 620-640 for A, B, C, DRB1 and DQB1; approximately 520 for DQA1; around 610 for DPA1; and around 470 for DPB1. Genome-wide SNP genotypes for about three fifths of the roughly 670 donors were used in a later genetic analysis, which treated that subset as a discovery cohort. High-throughput TCR immunosequencing, statistical association of individual TCRs with disease status, and machine learning were combined to predict cytomegalovirus infection status. A separate validation cohort of 90 to 150 different subjects was used in addition to the approximately 610-subject first cohort. A later analysis re-examined previously published TCR beta repertoires from over 500 donors and added high-resolution HLA genotyping to investigate patterns of TCR occurrence. Every discovery cohort repertoire had been produced on one sequencing platform.

In total, approximately 700 healthy bone marrow donors made up the cohort. At the time of sampling, every cohort member was nominally healthy, though immune exposures that went unrecorded were likely present. The donor tested CMV seronegative, placing the donor among the 350 or so seronegative members of the cohort. Each donor provided a peripheral blood sample, and peripheral blood mononuclear cells were used for TCR beta sequencing. The Qiagen DNeasy Blood Extraction Kit was used to extract genomic DNA from the blood cell samples. General findings and caveats noted by the study authors: The only immune exposure information available for the cohort was CMV serostatus. The classifier was reported to diagnose cytomegalovirus status with high specificity and sensitivity in both the original cohort and the validation cohort. Roughly uniform sequencing depth across donors was assumed in presence/absence analyses, although this assumption may not hold. Only TCR beta chains were sequenced in this cohort, and the absence of alpha or paired-chain data limited detectable features. In the study, some 160 TCR beta chains were listed as associated with cytomegalovirus. When HLA alleles, especially DR and DQ, strongly co-occurred, TCR associations were difficult to assign to individual alleles. The authors suggested that the approach could potentially be extended to other disease states and immunological phenotypes. Compared with the roughly 700-donor mean, donors in an Asian-associated ancestry cluster had fewer N-insertions in productive TCRs, according to a later genetic analysis. In a later analysis, HLA-associated TCR beta chains were found to be more clonally expanded and to have lower generation probabilities than equally common non-associated chains. A few of the identified cytomegalovirus-associated TCR beta chains were confirmed in vitro to be specific for cytomegalovirus antigens. In a later analysis, most CMV-associated TCR beta chains were found to appear HLA-restricted, with HLA associations seemingly driven largely by CMV exposure. In a later genetic analysis, a missense DCLRE1C variant was associated with V-gene and J-gene trimming of TCR beta chains, and the association was replicated in an independent cohort. Because some donors lacked HLA typing at each locus, the association tests relied only on the typed subset. A cluster of highly shared sequence variants was judged likely to represent a technical artifact of the sequencing pipeline. In a later analysis, several top co-occurrence clusters were reported to appear linked to parvovirus B19, influenza, CMV and Epstein-Barr virus. The earlier analysis of about 600 of the donors excluded roughly 17 rarely observed V segments, including chromosome 9 orphons, because counts were too low. Some IMGT-functional V segments, including TRBV6-2 and TRBV6-3, could not be distinguished by the 87-base-pair reads and were therefore excluded. While some public TCRs were present in many individuals, most TCR sequences turned up only very rarely across donors. In an earlier analysis of 587 of the donors, most TCR beta V segments appeared in productive rearrangements about 87% or about 30% of the time, broadly matching IMGT annotations. A further reported finding was that TCR beta sequences accurately predicted the HLA-A and HLA-B alleles for most subjects in the first cohort. A later analysis found that TCR association rates varied across HLA loci, with DRB1 alleles showing the most associated TCRs and HLA-C alleles the fewest. Linkage disequilibrium might explain the correlated functional status among segregating V segments, but an unknown experimental factor could not be ruled out. In a later analysis, over 15,000 TCR beta sequences were associated with specific HLA alleles at a false discovery rate of 0.05.

Library construction relied on the immunoSEQ multiplex PCR assay. A mixture of 60 forward primers for TCR Vbeta segments and 13 reverse primers for TCR Jbeta segments was used in the multiplex PCR. Amplification of the CDR3 region of rearranged TCR beta genes was performed with a multiplex PCR assay on genomic DNA. The amplified TCR beta libraries were sequenced on the Illumina HiSeq System as 87-base-pair reads. In the paper's pipeline: In a later analysis, 80 million or so unique TCR beta chains were counted across the approximately 620 repertoires, and around 10 million of these chains were shared by at least two donors. Raw reads were error-corrected and collapsed into unique sequences with a nearest-neighbor algorithm that merged closely related sequences to remove PCR and sequencing errors. To assign V, D and J gene segments, CDR3 sequences were aligned to IMGT reference sequences. For a sequence to be retained, a match of at least six nucleotides was required to both a V gene segment and a J gene segment. A rearrangement counted as productive if the CDR3 had no stop codons and remained in frame with V and J, and every other rearrangement counted as non-productive. CDR3 was defined by IMGT convention, running from the second conserved V-encoded cysteine to the conserved J-encoded phenylalanine. Sequences without an unambiguous match to a single V gene segment were excluded from the earlier analysis of several hundred of the donors. An earlier analysis of some 500 of the donors classified V segments as functional when productive rearrangements were above 56.7% and as segregating when the standard deviation between donors was above 5%. A statistical classification framework was built to diagnose cytomegalovirus status from the catalog of TCR beta chain sequences. V and J gene assignment, in a later analysis, came from comparing TCR nucleotide sequences with IMGT/GENE-DB human TR gene sequences. Using the TCRdist pipeline, a later analysis assigned CDR3 sequences along with most-parsimonious VDJ recombination scenarios. In a later analysis, each TCR beta chain was defined by its CDR3 amino acid sequence together with its V-gene family, and reads without a unique V-gene family were excluded. A later analysis removed roughly 590 highly shared, low-generation-probability nucleotide sequences to deal with suspected cross-contamination and a sequencing artifact. For each public chain, a later analysis derived a clonal expansion index from normalized ranks of inferred template counts within each repertoire. In a later analysis, generation probabilities were computed with a VDJ recombination model fitted to out-of-frame rearrangements, and the resulting probabilities were checked against IGoR. A later analysis scored TCR-TCR, TCR-HLA and TCR-CMV co-occurrence with hypergeometric tests, applying a repertoire-size bias correction to TCR pairs. To estimate false discovery rates, a later analysis permuted the HLA or CMV assignments 20 times. In a later analysis, co-occurring TCRs were grouped using DBSCAN, and TCRdist sequence similarity was added for clustering within HLA-allele-positive subsets. Repertoires with fewer than 30,000 or more than 120,000 public chains were left out of co-occurrence clustering, as were roughly five repertoires with anomalous nucleotide sharing. TCRdb re-hosts the immuneACCESS table, in-frame sequences only. Its copies lack some clones; in the studies checked, an unresolved V gene accounts for under half of them, and the cause for the rest is not known. Clonal size and the V and J genes are those of that table, whereas D and trimming came from the DNA. This sample holds roughly 84,000 clones; 60% to 80% were observed only once. The ten biggest clones cover around 3.2% of the sample.

At the junction V is shortened by 5 bases and J by 2 bases; bases outside the gene matches: 2. CDR1 and CDR2, looked up from the germline V gene (reference sequence), are GTSNPN and SVGIG. Spanning cysteine to phenylalanine, the CDR3 consists of 12 amino acids. Solely the CDR3 DNA is kept, with 36 bases framed from the first base. The receptor was isolated from a man aged 45-60 years in good health and CMV-seronegative. The source material was PBMCs. The chain links TRBV30 with TRBJ2-7; 8 middle bases align to TRBD1. This receptor carries the CDR3 CAWEQGAYEQYF. The sequenced DNA is TGTGCCTGGGAACAGGGGGCCTACGAGCAGTACTTC. The reference TRBV30 and TRBJ2-7 proteins fill in what lies around the CDR3, so the full variable domain reads SQTIHQWPATLVQPVGSPLSLECTVEGTSNPNLYWYRQAAGRGLQLLFYSVGIGQISSEVPQNLSASRPQDRQFILSSKKLLLSDSGFYLCAWEQGAYEQYFGPGTRLTVT.